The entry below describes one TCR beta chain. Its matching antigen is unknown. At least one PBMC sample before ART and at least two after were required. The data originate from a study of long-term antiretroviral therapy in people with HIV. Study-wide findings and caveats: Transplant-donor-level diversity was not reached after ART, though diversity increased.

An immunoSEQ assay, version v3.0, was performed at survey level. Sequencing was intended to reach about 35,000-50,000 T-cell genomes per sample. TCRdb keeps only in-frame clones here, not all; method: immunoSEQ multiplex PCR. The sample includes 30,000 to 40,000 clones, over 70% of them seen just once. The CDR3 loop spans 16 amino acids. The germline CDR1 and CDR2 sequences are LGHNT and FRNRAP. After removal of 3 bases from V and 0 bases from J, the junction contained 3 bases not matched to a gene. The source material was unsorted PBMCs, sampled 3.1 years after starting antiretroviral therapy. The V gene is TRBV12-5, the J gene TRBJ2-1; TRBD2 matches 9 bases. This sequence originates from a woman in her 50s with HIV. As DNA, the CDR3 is TGTGCTAGTGGTTTAGGCGGGGGGGACTCCTACAATGAGCAGTTCTTC. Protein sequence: CASGLGGGDSYNEQFF. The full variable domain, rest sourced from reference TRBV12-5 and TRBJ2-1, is DARVTQTPRHKVTEMGQEVTMRCQPILGHNTVFWYRQTMMQGLELLAYFRNRAPLDDSGMPKDRFSAEMPDATLATLKIQPSEPRDSAVYFCASGLGGGDSYNEQFFGPGTRLTVL.